This T cell receptor beta chain originates from a study of siplizumab effects on memory and regulatory T cells. As to this clone: Its antigen is not known.

The length of the CDR3 is 15 residues. The V gene's germline CDR1 is MRHNA and CDR2 SNTAGT. Trimming cost V 4 bases and J 6 bases, with 16 bases left between them. Produced via immunoSEQ multiplex PCR; TCRdb's table is partial and in-frame only. In the table there are 90,000 to 120,000 clones, 90% to 95% of which are singletons. Points from the study as a whole: Alloreactive clones mapping to unstimulated subsets formed only a minor fraction. A mean of about 70% of mappable alloreactive CD4+ clones were Treg-derived with siplizumab, compared with 25% to 30% in controls. Both greater diversity than memory cells and a major contribution to the alloresponse seemed to characterize naive T cells.

The sequence derives from a human donor in good health. The chain is built from TRBV6-4 and TRBJ2-1; tentatively, D is TRBD1 (5 bases). Sequenced input: Tregs sorted from blood. Here the CDR3 reads CASSVTRAPRNEQFF. The DNA of the CDR3 is TGTGCCAGCAGTGTTACCAGGGCGCCACGCAATGAGCAGTTCTTC.